Presented here are 19 T cell receptor beta chains from one specimen sequenced in a study of cytomegalovirus exposure and HLA in healthy donors. Vbeta (60) and Jbeta (13) primers were used in the PCR. Only in-frame clones appear in the TCRdb table, and some are missing; sequencing was by immunoSEQ multiplex PCR. The table has 150,000 to 200,000 clones, 80% seen once. Material: PBMCs. The receptors shown here come from a woman between 35 and 50 years old in good health and CMV-seronegative.

The rearrangement uses TRBV7-6 and TRBJ1-2, with D possibly matching TRBD1 (6 bases). V was shortened by 5 bases and J by 5 bases, with 12 bases between the two germline ends. In germline, CDR1 is SGHVS, CDR2 FNYEAQ. The CDR3 totals 13 residues. The CDR3 sequence is CASSPDSSYGYTF. The CDR3 DNA follows: TGTGCCAGCAGCCCGGACAGCTCTTATGGCTACACCTTC.

V and J are TRBV4-3 and TRBJ1-3; possible D gene TRBD1, 6 bases. This CDR3 has 14 residues. Germline V gene lookup returns CDR1 LGHNA and CDR2 YSLEER. The germline V and J ends were trimmed by 1 base and 9 bases, with 13 bases remaining between them. This CDR3 is CASSQGRQGGTIYF. CDR3 nucleotide sequence: TGCGCCAGCAGCCAAGGAAGGCAAGGGGGCACCATATATTTT.

This sequence joins TRBV25-1 and TRBJ1-2, with TRBD1 matching 7 bases. Per the germline V gene, CDR1 is MGHDK and CDR2 is SYGVNS. The V segment lost 8 bases and the J segment 4 bases; nucleotides outside the gene matches: 7. CDR3 size: 13 residues. CDR3 residues: CASLGGAAYGYTF. For the CDR3, the DNA is TGTGCCAGCCTAGGGGGCGCGGCCTATGGCTACACCTTC.

The chain carries TRBV6-5 and TRBJ1-1; D possibly corresponds to TRBD1 (5 bases). V dropped 6 bases and J dropped 6 bases, with 20 bases sitting between them. The CDR3 consists of 15 residues. Germline CDR1 reads MNHEY; CDR2 reads SVGAGI. The CDR3 protein is CASRVSPGEGAEAFF. CDR3 sequence (DNA): TGTGCCAGCAGAGTCTCCCCGGGGGAAGGCGCTGAAGCTTTCTTT.

The chain joins TRBV4-1 to TRBJ1-3, with D uncertain. The CDR3 is 17 amino acids. CDR1 and CDR2 from the germline V gene are MGHRA and YSYEKL. V was pared by 4 bases and J by 0 bases, with 16 bases between. The DNA of the CDR3 is TGCGCCAGCAGCCCCCTGGCGGGTACTCACTCTGGAAACACCATATATTTT. Protein: CASSPLAGTHSGNTIYF.

The rearrangement uses TRBV6-5 and TRBJ2-6, with D possibly TRBD2 on 5 matching bases. Looked up from germline, CDR1 is MNHEY and CDR2 is SVGAGI. This CDR3 is built from 16 residues. V lost 0 bases to trimming and J lost 0 bases, with 6 bases between them. The chain's CDR3 is CASSYSGSSGANVLTF. For the CDR3, the DNA is TGTGCCAGCAGTTACTCGGGGAGCTCTGGGGCCAACGTCCTGACTTTC.

This chain's CDR3 is CASRQGRNTGELFF. Written as DNA, the CDR3 is TGCGCCAGCAGACAGGGGCGGAACACCGGGGAGCTGTTTTTT. This chain links TRBV10-1 with TRBJ2-2, with TRBD1 matching over 7 bases. Germline CDR1 WNHNN, CDR2 SYGVQD (reference sequence). This CDR3 comprises 14 residues. J lost 1 base, V lost 6 bases, and 2 bases had no gene match.

The V and J genes are TRBV5-8 and TRBJ1-5; tentatively, D is TRBD1 (5 bases). The CDR3 sequence is 15 residues long. V was pared by 0 bases and J by 4 bases, with 11 bases between. From germline, CDR1 is SGHTS and CDR2 YDEGEE. The CDR3 region has the DNA TGTGCCAGCAGCTTGGGCAGGGTGTCTAATCAGCCCCAGCATTTT. Amino acids: CASSLGRVSNQPQHF.

J is TRBJ2-5 and V is TRBV6-6, with TRBD2 matching over 10 bases. The CDR3 runs to 15 residues. Germline values: CDR1 MNHNY, CDR2 SVGAGI (reference sequence). V lost 4 bases and J lost 5; bases outside the gene matches: 7. CDR3 bases: TGTGCCAGCAGTTTACCTAGCGGGGGCGGCGAGACCCAGTACTTC. This encodes CASSLPSGGGETQYF.

The J gene is TRBJ2-3, the V gene TRBV10-1, with 9 positions matching TRBD1. The germline V gene has CDR1 WNHNN and CDR2 SYGVQD (reference sequence). The CDR3 runs to 17 residues. The V segment lost 0 bases and the J segment 0 bases; nucleotides outside the gene matches: 4. CDR3 amino acids: CASSESRTGESTDTQYF. Written as DNA, the CDR3 is TGCGCCAGCAGTGAGTCGCGGACAGGGGAAAGCACAGATACGCAGTATTTT.

The rearrangement joins TRBV27 to TRBJ2-7, with 7 nucleotides matching TRBD1. V was clipped by 6 bases and J by 4 bases; unmatched bases: 6. This CDR3 contains 13 residues. Germline V gives CDR1 MNHEY, CDR2 SMNVEV (reference sequence). The CDR3 protein is CASSPGGIYEQYF. The CDR3 bases are TGTGCCAGCAGCCCAGGGGGAATATACGAGCAGTACTTC.

In DNA, the CDR3 is TGTGCCAGCAGCTCAACGGACAGGGAAAATGAAAAACTGTTTTTT. Translation gives CASSSTDRENEKLFF. The chain carries TRBV7-9 and TRBJ1-4; 8 nucleotides agree with TRBD1. The J segment lost 5 bases and the V segment lost 4 bases, leaving 6 bases of the junction unmatched. This CDR3 comprises 15 residues. Looked up from germline, CDR1 is SEHNR and CDR2 is FQNEAQ (reference sequence).

The rearrangement uses TRBV7-9 and TRBJ2-5; tentatively, D is TRBD2 (6 bases). V lost 5 bases to trimming and J lost 4 bases, with 11 bases between them. The V gene's germline CDR1 is SEHNR and CDR2 FQNEAQ (reference sequence). The CDR3 spans 13 residues. The CDR3, as DNA: TGTGCCAGCAGCCAGCCCGGGGGAGAGACCCAGTACTTC. Amino acid sequence: CASSQPGGETQYF.

The chain couples TRBV28 to TRBJ1-1; tentative D call: TRBD1 (6 bases). This CDR3 has 14 amino acids. V gave up 6 bases and J gave up 8 bases, with 19 bases separating them. Germline lookup yields CDR1 MDHEN and CDR2 SYDVKM. The CDR3 coding sequence is TGTGCCAGCAGCACGGACAGAACCCAATCCGAAGCTTTCTTT. Its translation: CASSTDRTQSEAFF.

The rearrangement links TRBV6-5 to TRBJ1-2; 7 bases match TRBD1. Trimming removed 6 bases from V and 2 bases from J; junction bases left unmatched: 9. This CDR3 has 15 amino acids. Germline values: CDR1 MNHEY, CDR2 SVGAGI. DNA for the CDR3: TGTGCCAGCAGCCCCTACGACAGGGTGAACTATGGCTACACCTTC. It codes for CASSPYDRVNYGYTF.

This rearrangement joins TRBV28 to TRBJ2-2; 7 nucleotides match TRBD1. V shed 5 bases, J shed 7 bases, and the junction held 7 bases outside the gene matches. The CDR3 has 14 amino acids. Per germline, CDR1 MDHEN and CDR2 SYDVKM. CDR3: CASSDGQEIGELFF. CDR3 nucleotide sequence: TGTGCCAGCAGTGACGGACAGGAGATCGGGGAGCTGTTTTTT.

J is TRBJ1-3 and V is TRBV6-6, with a tentative D call TRBD1 (5 bases). V lost 2 bases, J lost 8 bases, and 10 bases lay in between. This CDR3 comprises 13 residues. Germline V lookup: CDR1 MNHNY, CDR2 SVGAGI (reference sequence). For the CDR3, the DNA is TGTGCCAGCAGTTACGGGGGGACGGACACCATATATTTT. Amino acid sequence: CASSYGGTDTIYF.

As for this clone: Other DNA sequences within the sample encode an identical CDR3. The chain combines TRBV28 with TRBJ1-2; D call uncertain. Trimming left V 8 bases short and J 5 bases short, with 12 bases between. The CDR3 has 12 residues. The germline gives CDR1 MDHEN, CDR2 SYDVKM. The CDR3: CASSLGGYGYTF. The CDR3 DNA is TGTGCCAGCTCTCTGGGAGGATATGGCTACACCTTC.

This chain joins TRBV6-5 and TRBJ1-1; D is perhaps TRBD1 (5 bases). The CDR3 is made up of 15 amino acids. Trimming stripped 2 bases from V and 7 bases from J, with 17 bases between. CDR1 and CDR2 from the germline V gene are MNHEY and SVGAGI. The CDR3 region has the DNA TGTGCCAGCAGTTACATATGGGGCCAGTACAGTGAAGCTTTCTTT. It yields the protein CASSYIWGQYSEAFF.